These T cell receptor beta chains were read from a single sample in a study of radiotherapy plus CTLA-4 blockade in lung cancer. TCRdb's table, derived via immunoSEQ multiplex PCR, lists solely in-frame clones and lacks some. The sample contains roughly 69,000 clones, roughly 76% of which appear only once. The specimen comprised peripheral blood, sampled from a patient treated with radiotherapy plus ipilimumab. The receptors derive from a human donor with non-small cell lung cancer whose response to radiotherapy plus ipilimumab could not be evaluated. Some clones in this sample may be carry-over from other donors' samples. Each CDR3 is given without its conserved first and last residue. Each record gives: V gene, J gene, CDR3 length, CDR3 protein.

V gene: TRBV7-7; J gene: TRBJ2-1; CDR3 length: 10; CDR3 protein: ASSQQGREQF
V gene: TRBV10-3; J gene: TRBJ1-2; CDR3 length: 9; CDR3 protein: AIRGDYGYT
V gene: TRBV2; J gene: .; CDR3 length: 9; CDR3 protein: ASSDWGEQY
V gene: TRBV18; J gene: TRBJ1-2; CDR3 length: 10; CDR3 protein: ASSLGQGGYT
V gene: TRBV2; J gene: .; CDR3 length: 11; CDR3 protein: ASRRPSGGEQY
V gene: TRBV7-3; J gene: TRBJ1-6; CDR3 length: 13; CDR3 protein: ASSPAGSPVSPLH
V gene: TRBV25-1; J gene: TRBJ2-1; CDR3 length: 15; CDR3 protein: ASPLKNWQGSYNEQF
V gene: TRBV5-1; J gene: TRBJ2-7; CDR3 length: 11; CDR3 protein: ASRGGSLYEQY
V gene: TRBV6-4; J gene: TRBJ1-1; CDR3 length: 15; CDR3 protein: ASSLPQDRSFWTEAF
V gene: TRBV9; J gene: TRBJ1-2; CDR3 length: 13; CDR3 protein: ASSVSWTANYGYT
V gene: TRBV27; J gene: TRBJ1-2; CDR3 length: 14; CDR3 protein: ASSLGGGQGGYGYT
V gene: TRBV4-3; J gene: TRBJ2-2; CDR3 length: 14; CDR3 protein: ASGGLAGLGTGELF
V gene: TRBV5-6; J gene: TRBJ2-2; CDR3 length: 12; CDR3 protein: ASHRTGGPGELF
V gene: TRBV29-1; J gene: TRBJ2-3; CDR3 length: 14; CDR3 protein: SVEDRLAGKPDTQY
V gene: TRBV10-3; J gene: TRBJ1-5; CDR3 length: 13; CDR3 protein: AISDIQYSNQPQH
V gene: TRBV7-9; J gene: TRBJ1-6; CDR3 length: 12; CDR3 protein: ASLSSGGDSPLH
V gene: TRBV18; J gene: TRBJ1-1; CDR3 length: 11; CDR3 protein: ASSPSGQTEAF
V gene: TRBV6-1; J gene: TRBJ2-7; CDR3 length: 11; CDR3 protein: ASHGGLAYEQY
V gene: TRBV28; J gene: TRBJ2-7; CDR3 length: 11; CDR3 protein: ASSLAGSYEQY
V gene: TRBV28; J gene: TRBJ1-4; CDR3 length: 14; CDR3 protein: ASSIQGAGTNEKLF
V gene: TRBV2; J gene: TRBJ1-6; CDR3 length: 14; CDR3 protein: ASSEYGTDYNSPLH
V gene: TRBV6-5; J gene: TRBJ2-1; CDR3 length: 13; CDR3 protein: ASSYLAGDYNEQF
V gene: TRBV9; J gene: TRBJ1-3; CDR3 length: 14; CDR3 protein: ASSVNRGFSGNTIY
V gene: TRBV9; J gene: TRBJ2-1; CDR3 length: 14; CDR3 protein: ASSLGLASSYNEQF
V gene: TRBV19; J gene: TRBJ2-7; CDR3 length: 11; CDR3 protein: ASSRGRWNEQY
V gene: TRBV2; J gene: TRBJ2-4; CDR3 length: 14; CDR3 protein: ASSDESGGVMDIQY